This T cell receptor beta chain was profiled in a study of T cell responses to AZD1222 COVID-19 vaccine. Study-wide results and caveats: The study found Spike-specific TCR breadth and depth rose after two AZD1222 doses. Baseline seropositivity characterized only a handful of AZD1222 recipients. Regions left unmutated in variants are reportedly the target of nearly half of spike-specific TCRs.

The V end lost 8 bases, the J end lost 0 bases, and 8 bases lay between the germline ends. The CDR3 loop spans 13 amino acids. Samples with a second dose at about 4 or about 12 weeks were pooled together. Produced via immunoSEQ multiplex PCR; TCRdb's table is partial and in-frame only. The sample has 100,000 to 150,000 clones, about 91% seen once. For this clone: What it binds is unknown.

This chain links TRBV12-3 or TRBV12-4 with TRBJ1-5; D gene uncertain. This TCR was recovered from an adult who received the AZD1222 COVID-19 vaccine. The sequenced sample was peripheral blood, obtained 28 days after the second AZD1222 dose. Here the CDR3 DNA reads TGTGCCAGCGGAAAAAATAGCAATCAGCCCCAGCATTTT. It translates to CASGKNSNQPQHF.